Listed below are T cell receptor beta chains from one sample, sequenced in a study of regulatory T cells in long-lasting Graves disease. Each CDR3 protein gets one entry after TCRdb re-called the multiplex PCR reads with MiXCR. This sample has approximately 480,000 distinct CDR3 sequences, with 15% to 20% found just once. These data also formed part of another study, on T cells in Graves' hyperthyroidism and ophthalmopathy.

This specimen consisted of peripheral blood mononuclear cells (PBMCs), obtained at new diagnosis, from a patient treated with antithyroid drugs. Every receptor here comes from a middle-aged man with Graves disease. The CDR3 runs from the conserved cysteine through the conserved F or W. Fields, in order: V gene, J gene, clone size, D gene, CDR3 protein, CDR3 DNA. A D gene is named only where the DNA matches it firmly. Only some rows state a clone size, as once, few, many or a class for expanded clones.

V: TRBV2; J: TRBJ2-7; size: many; D: -; CDR3: CASSGWGSYEQYF; DNA: TGTGCCAGCAGTGGTTGGGGATCCTACGAGCAGTACTTC
V: TRBV20-1; J: TRBJ1-2; size: -; D: -; CDR3: CSASVEGMYGYTF; DNA: TGCAGTGCTAGCGTGGAGGGGATGTATGGCTACACCTTC
V: TRBV20-1; J: TRBJ2-1; size: many; D: TRBD2; CDR3: CSARPTQGTSGSYNEQFF; DNA: TGCAGTGCTAGACCCACTCAGGGGACTAGCGGCTCCTACAATGAGCAGTTCTTC
V: TRBV5-5; J: TRBJ2-3; size: many; D: TRBD1; CDR3: CASSWTGGEDTQYF; DNA: TGTGCCAGCAGCTGGACAGGGGGTGAAGATACGCAGTATTTT
V: TRBV3-1; J: TRBJ2-3; size: many; D: -; CDR3: CASSQGGLRVGDTQYF; DNA: TGTGCCAGCAGCCAAGGAGGGTTGCGGGTGGGAGATACGCAGTATTTT
V: TRBV29-1; J: TRBJ2-1; size: many; D: TRBD2; CDR3: CSVKTSGREGEQFF; DNA: TGCAGCGTCAAGACTAGCGGGAGGGAAGGTGAGCAGTTCTTC
V: TRBV20-1; J: TRBJ2-7; size: many; D: -; CDR3: CSASQVLERAYEQYF; DNA: -
V: TRBV5-1; J: TRBJ2-7; size: many; D: -; CDR3: CASSLGWGPYEQYF; DNA: TGCGCCAGCAGCTTGGGTTGGGGCCCCTACGAGCAGTACTTC
V: TRBV16; J: TRBJ2-7; size: -; D: -; CDR3: CASSQSSSHEQYF; DNA: TGTGCCAGCAGCCAATCATCCAGCCACGAGCAGTACTTC
V: TRBV10-3; J: TRBJ2-3; size: few; D: -; CDR3: CAISTRTTTDTQYF; DNA: TGTGCCATCAGTACCAGGACTACCACAGATACGCAGTATTTT
V: TRBV27; J: TRBJ2-3; size: many; D: TRBD1; CDR3: CASSSKRQGDLTDTQYF; DNA: TGTGCCAGCAGTTCAAAGAGACAGGGGGATTTGACAGATACGCAGTATTTT
V: TRBV5-1; J: TRBJ2-7; size: many; D: -; CDR3: CASSLDGGPWSYEQYF; DNA: TGCGCCAGCAGCTTGGACGGAGGGCCCTGGTCCTACGAGCAGTACTTC
V: TRBV27; J: TRBJ2-3; size: -; D: -; CDR3: CASRTTAVTDTQYF; DNA: TGTGCCAGCAGGACTACAGCGGTTACAGATACGCAGTATTTT
V: TRBV6-2/TRBV6-3; J: TRBJ1-4; size: -; D: -; CDR3: CASSYSTVGEKLFF; DNA: TGTGCCAGCAGTTACTCGACAGTAGGAGAAAAACTGTTTTTT
V: TRBV2; J: TRBJ2-5; size: many; D: -; CDR3: CASSEAPRLQETQHF; DNA: TGTGCCAGCAGTGAAGCTCCAAGGCTCCAAGAGACCCAGCACTTC
V: TRBV5-1; J: TRBJ1-4; size: few; D: -; CDR3: CASSLAGGWFEKLFF; DNA: TGCGCCAGCAGCTTGGCGGGGGGCTGGTTTGAAAAACTGTTTTTT
V: TRBV24-1; J: TRBJ2-5; size: few; D: TRBD1; CDR3: CATSDLKGASQETQYF; DNA: TGTGCCACCAGTGATTTGAAGGGGGCGAGTCAAGAGACCCAGTACTTC
V: TRBV6-1; J: TRBJ1-2; size: many; D: -; CDR3: CASSATVNYGYTF; DNA: TGTGCCAGCAGCGCGACGGTAAACTATGGCTACACCTTC
V: TRBV19; J: TRBJ2-1; size: many; D: TRBD1; CDR3: CASRVTGGVRSSYNEQFF; DNA: TGTGCCAGTAGGGTGACAGGGGGCGTCCGGTCGTCCTACAATGAGCAGTTCTTC
V: TRBV20-1; J: TRBJ2-1; size: -; D: TRBD2; CDR3: CSARLRPSGRVNEQFF; DNA: TGCAGTGCCCGTTTACGCCCTAGCGGGAGGGTTAATGAGCAGTTCTTC
V: TRBV7-9; J: TRBJ2-3; size: few; D: -; CDR3: CASSFYGIDTQYF; DNA: TGTGCCAGCAGCTTTTACGGTATCGATACGCAGTATTTT
V: TRBV29-1; J: TRBJ2-5; size: -; D: -; CDR3: CSVYLPQETQYF; DNA: TGCAGCGTTTACCTACCTCAAGAGACCCAGTACTTC
V: TRBV2; J: TRBJ2-7; size: many; D: -; CDR3: CASSESWLARQYF; DNA: TGTGCCAGCAGTGAAAGTTGGCTAGCAAGGCAGTACTTC
V: TRBV12-3/TRBV12-4; J: TRBJ1-1; size: many; D: -; CDR3: CASTPLGLVDTEAFF; DNA: TGTGCCAGCACTCCCTTGGGTTTAGTGGACACTGAAGCTTTCTTT
V: TRBV27; J: TRBJ2-7; size: few; D: -; CDR3: CASSPIPNYEQYF; DNA: TGTGCCAGCAGTCCCATCCCAAACTACGAGCAGTACTTC
V: TRBV27; J: TRBJ1-2; size: -; D: TRBD1; CDR3: CASRTGQRIPNYGYTF; DNA: TGTGCCAGCAGGACGGGACAGAGGATACCTAACTATGGCTACACCTTC
V: TRBV5-1; J: TRBJ2-7; size: many; D: -; CDR3: CASSLLEGGSYEQYF; DNA: TGTGCCAGCAGCTTGCTGGAGGGCGGGTCCTACGAGCAGTACTTC
V: TRBV30; J: TRBJ2-3; size: -; D: -; CDR3: CAWRDVDRDTQYF; DNA: TGTGCCTGGAGGGACGTGGACAGAGATACGCAGTATTTT
V: TRBV12-5; J: TRBJ1-5; size: -; D: TRBD1; CDR3: CASGLTGGQPQHF; DNA: TGTGCTAGTGGACTCACAGGGGGCCAGCCCCAGCATTTT
V: TRBV28; J: TRBJ2-7; size: many; D: -; CDR3: CASSPGVASSYEQYF; DNA: TGTGCCAGCAGCCCAGGAGTTGCGTCCTCCTACGAGCAGTACTTC
V: TRBV28; J: TRBJ2-2; size: many; D: TRBD2; CDR3: CASSPFSGRATGELFF; DNA: TGTGCCAGCAGTCCCTTTAGCGGGAGGGCTACCGGGGAGCTGTTTTTT
V: TRBV18; J: TRBJ2-1; size: few; D: -; CDR3: CASSPRGGAYNEQFF; DNA: TGTGCCAGCTCACCACGAGGCGGGGCCTACAATGAGCAGTTCTTC
V: TRBV6-2/TRBV6-3; J: TRBJ2-1; size: many; D: TRBD2; CDR3: CASSYRAGGLGEQFF; DNA: TGTGCCAGCAGTTACCGAGCGGGAGGATTAGGTGAGCAGTTCTTC
V: TRBV14; J: TRBJ2-7; size: few; D: TRBD1; CDR3: CASSPGQGAFKQYF; DNA: TGTGCCAGCAGCCCGGGACAGGGGGCTTTTAAGCAGTACTTC
V: TRBV19; J: TRBJ1-1; size: -; D: -; CDR3: CASSRTGNVNTEAFF; DNA: TGTGCCAGTAGCCGTACAGGGAACGTGAACACTGAAGCTTTCTTT
V: TRBV11-2; J: TRBJ1-2; size: many; D: -; CDR3: CASSSLVAVDGYTF; DNA: TGTGCCAGCAGCTCCTTGGTTGCCGTCGATGGCTACACCTTC
V: TRBV18; J: TRBJ1-2; size: many; D: -; CDR3: CASSPRHYGYTF; DNA: TGTGCCAGCTCACCACGACACTATGGCTACACCTTC
V: TRBV29-1; J: TRBJ1-1; size: -; D: -; CDR3: CSVHQPDSHNTEAFF; DNA: TGCAGCGTCCACCAGCCGGACAGCCATAACACTGAAGCTTTCTTT
V: TRBV6-1; J: TRBJ2-7; size: many; D: TRBD2; CDR3: CARRLAGLEEQYF; DNA: TGTGCCAGGAGACTAGCGGGGCTTGAAGAGCAGTACTTC